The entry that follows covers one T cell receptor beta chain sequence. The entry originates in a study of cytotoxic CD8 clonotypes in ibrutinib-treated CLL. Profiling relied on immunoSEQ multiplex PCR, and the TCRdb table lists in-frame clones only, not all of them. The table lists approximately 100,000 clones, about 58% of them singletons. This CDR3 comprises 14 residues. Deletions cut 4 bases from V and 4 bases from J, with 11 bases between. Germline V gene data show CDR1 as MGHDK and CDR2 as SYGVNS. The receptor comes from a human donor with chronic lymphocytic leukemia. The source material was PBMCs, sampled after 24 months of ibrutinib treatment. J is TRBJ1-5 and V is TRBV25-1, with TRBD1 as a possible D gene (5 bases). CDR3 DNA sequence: TGTGCCAGCAGTGCTCCGGGACGGAATCAGCCCCAGCATTTT. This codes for CASSAPGRNQPQHF.